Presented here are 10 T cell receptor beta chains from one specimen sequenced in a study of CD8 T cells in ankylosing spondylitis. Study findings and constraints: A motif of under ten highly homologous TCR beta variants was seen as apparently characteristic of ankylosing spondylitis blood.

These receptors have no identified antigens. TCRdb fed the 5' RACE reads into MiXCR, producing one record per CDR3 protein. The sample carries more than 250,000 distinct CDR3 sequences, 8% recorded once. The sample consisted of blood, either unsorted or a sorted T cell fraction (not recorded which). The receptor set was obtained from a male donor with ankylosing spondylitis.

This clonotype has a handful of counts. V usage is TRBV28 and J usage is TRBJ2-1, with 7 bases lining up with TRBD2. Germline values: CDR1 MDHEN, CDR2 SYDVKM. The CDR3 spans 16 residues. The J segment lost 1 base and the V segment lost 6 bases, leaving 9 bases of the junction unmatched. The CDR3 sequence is CASSATRAGSYNEQFF. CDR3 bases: TGTGCCAGCAGCGCCACTAGAGCGGGATCCTACAATGAGCAGTTCTTC.

CDR3 residues: CATGRGYNEQFF. The DNA for the CDR3 is TGTGCCACGGGCAGGGGTTACAATGAGCAGTTCTTC. The chain couples TRBV28 to TRBJ2-1, with TRBD1 as a possible D gene (6 bases). Trimming shortened V by 10 bases and J by 4 bases, and 11 bases separated the two germline ends. This CDR3 spans 12 amino acids. CDR1 MDHEN and CDR2 SYDVKM come from the germline V gene. The full variable domain, in which reference TRBV28 and TRBJ2-1 provide the parts outside the CDR3, is DVKVTQSSRYLVKRTGEKVFLECVQDMDHENMFWYRQDPGLGLRLIYFSYDVKMKEKGDIPEGYSVSREKKERFSLILESASTNQTSMYLCATGRGYNEQFFGPGTRLTVL.

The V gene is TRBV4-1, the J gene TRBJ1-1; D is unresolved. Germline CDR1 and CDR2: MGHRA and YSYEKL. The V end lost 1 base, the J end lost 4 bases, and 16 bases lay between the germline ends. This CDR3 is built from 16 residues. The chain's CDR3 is CASSQAPGPRSTEAFF. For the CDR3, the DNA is TGCGCCAGCAGCCAAGCGCCTGGCCCCAGGAGCACTGAAGCTTTCTTT.

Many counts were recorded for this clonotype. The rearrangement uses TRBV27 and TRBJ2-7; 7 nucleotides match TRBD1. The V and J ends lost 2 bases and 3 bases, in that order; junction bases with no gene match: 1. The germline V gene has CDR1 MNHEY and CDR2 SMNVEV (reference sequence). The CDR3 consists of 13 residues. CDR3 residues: CASSLGDSYEQYF. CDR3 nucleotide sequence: TGTGCCAGCAGTTTAGGGGACAGCTACGAGCAGTACTTC.

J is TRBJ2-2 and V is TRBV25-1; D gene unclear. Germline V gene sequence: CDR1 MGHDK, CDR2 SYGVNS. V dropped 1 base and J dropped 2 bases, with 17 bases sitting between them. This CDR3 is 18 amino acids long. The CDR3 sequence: CASSELDNIITNTGELFF. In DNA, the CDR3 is TGTGCCAGCAGTGAATTAGATAATATAATAACTAACACCGGGGAGCTGTTTTTT.

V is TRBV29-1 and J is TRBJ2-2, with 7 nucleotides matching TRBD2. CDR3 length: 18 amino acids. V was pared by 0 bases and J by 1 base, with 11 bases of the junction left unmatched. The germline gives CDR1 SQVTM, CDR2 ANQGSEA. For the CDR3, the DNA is TGCAGCGTTGAAGACAGGGCCGAGCGGGAAGTGAACACCGGGGAGCTGTTTTTT. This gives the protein CSVEDRAEREVNTGELFF.

The CDR3 nucleotides are TGTGCCAGCAGCTTCGGACCGCCCGGGAGGGAGCAGTACTTC. Protein product: CASSFGPPGREQYF. The chain uses TRBV7-2 and TRBJ2-7; 7 bases match TRBD2. The CDR3 is made up of 14 amino acids. Germline V gene lookup returns CDR1 SGHTA and CDR2 FQGNSA. After removal of 3 bases from V and 7 bases from J, the junction contained 9 bases not matched to a gene.

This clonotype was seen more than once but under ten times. The CDR3 sequence: CASSLGLGRATLNEQFF. The CDR3 DNA reads TGTGCCAGCAGTTTGGGCCTCGGGAGGGCCACCCTCAATGAGCAGTTCTTC. The V call is TRBV12-3 or TRBV12-4, the J call TRBJ2-1, with TRBD2 identical over 8 bases. The CDR3 is 17 amino acids. The V gene end was trimmed by 3 bases and the J gene end by 6 bases; junction bases not matched to a gene: 13.

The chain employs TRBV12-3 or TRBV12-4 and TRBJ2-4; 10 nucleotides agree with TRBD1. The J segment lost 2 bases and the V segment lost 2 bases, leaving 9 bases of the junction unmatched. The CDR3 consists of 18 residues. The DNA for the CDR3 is TGTGCCAGCAGTTTATTAAGTGAGACAGGGGGCCCCAAAAACATTCAGTACTTC. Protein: CASSLLSETGGPKNIQYF.

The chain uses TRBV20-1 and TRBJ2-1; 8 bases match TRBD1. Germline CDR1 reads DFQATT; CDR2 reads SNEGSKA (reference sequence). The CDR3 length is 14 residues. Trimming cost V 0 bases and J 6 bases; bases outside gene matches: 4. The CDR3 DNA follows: TGCAGTGCTAGAGATCCTGACAGGGGCAATGAGCAGTTCTTC. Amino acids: CSARDPDRGNEQFF.